The clone carrying this TCR beta chain was counted between two and nine times. Assay used: immunoSEQ multiplex PCR; TCRdb lists only in-frame clones, some missing. The sample has roughly 100,000 clones, roughly 90% seen once. The sample belongs to a study of T cell responses to AZD1222 COVID-19 vaccine. The V end was cut by 7 bases, the J end by 2 bases, with 15 bases between. CDR1 and CDR2 (germline): MDHEN, SYDVKM. The CDR3 loop spans 14 amino acids. The source material was peripheral blood, sampled on day 0 of AZD1222 vaccination. The receptor was isolated from an adult in good health. The V gene is TRBV28, the J gene TRBJ2-7, with D unclear. The CDR3 spells CASIWSIRPYEQYF. In DNA form, the CDR3 reads TGTGCCAGCATTTGGTCCATAAGGCCCTACGAGCAGTACTTC.